The rows below give T cell receptor beta chains drawn from one sample of a study of PD-L1 blockade in urothelial cancer. Produced via immunoSEQ multiplex PCR; TCRdb's table is partial and in-frame only. The table shows approximately 70,000 clones, with 70% to 90% occurring only once. The material was PBMCs, obtained around atezolizumab (anti-PD-L1) treatment. These TCRs come from a man aged 60 to 75 with urothelial cancer. CDR3s include the opening cysteine and the closing phenylalanine or tryptophan. D genes are given only for firm matches. Only part of the rows carry a size: once, few, many, or a class if the clone is expanded.

cdr3_aa: CASSFYSSTDTQYF
cdr3_nt: TGTGCCAGCAGCTTCTACTCTAGCACAGATACGCAGTATTTT
clone_size: .
v_call: TRBV7-8
j_call: TRBJ2-3
d_call: .

cdr3_aa: CASRTSGRVYNEQFF
cdr3_nt: TGTGCCAGCAGAACTAGCGGGAGAGTATACAATGAGCAGTTCTTC
clone_size: .
v_call: TRBV6-4
j_call: TRBJ2-1
d_call: TRBD2

cdr3_aa: CASGLAGTTDTQYF
cdr3_nt: TGTGCCAGTGGACTAGCGGGGACCACAGATACGCAGTATTTT
clone_size: .
v_call: TRBV2
j_call: TRBJ2-3
d_call: TRBD2

cdr3_aa: CASSLGGANANYGYTF
cdr3_nt: TGCGCCAGCAGCTTGGGGGGAGCAAATGCTAACTATGGCTACACCTTC
clone_size: .
v_call: TRBV5-1
j_call: TRBJ1-2
d_call: .

cdr3_aa: CASSSGTLYEQYF
cdr3_nt: TGTGCCAGCAGTTCAGGGACACTCTACGAGCAGTACTTC
clone_size: .
v_call: TRBV6-5
j_call: TRBJ2-7
d_call: .

cdr3_aa: CASSLAVGVEEGYTF
cdr3_nt: TGTGCCAGCAGCTTAGCGGTGGGAGTGGAGGAAGGCTACACCTTC
clone_size: .
v_call: TRBV7-9
j_call: TRBJ1-2
d_call: .

cdr3_aa: CASSQDSSGVDTQYF
cdr3_nt: TGCGCCAGCAGCCAAGATTCTTCCGGGGTAGATACGCAGTATTTT
clone_size: .
v_call: TRBV4-3
j_call: TRBJ2-3
d_call: .

cdr3_aa: CAVRTGGRQETQYF
cdr3_nt: TGTGCCGTTCGAACAGGGGGCAGACAAGAGACCCAGTACTTC
clone_size: .
v_call: TRBV10-3
j_call: TRBJ2-5
d_call: TRBD1

cdr3_aa: CASSLDQERGASYNEQFF
cdr3_nt: TGTGCCAGCAGCTTAGATCAGGAGCGGGGGGCCTCCTACAATGAGCAGTTCTTC
clone_size: .
v_call: TRBV11-3
j_call: TRBJ2-1
d_call: TRBD2

cdr3_aa: CASSQDLGALGEKLFF
cdr3_nt: TGCGCCAGCAGCCAAGATCTTGGGGCATTAGGGGAAAAACTGTTTTTT
clone_size: once
v_call: TRBV4-3
j_call: TRBJ1-4
d_call: .

cdr3_aa: CASSLGQGVTDTQYF
cdr3_nt: TGTGCCAGCAGCTTGGGACAGGGGGTCACAGATACGCAGTATTTT
clone_size: once
v_call: TRBV5-4
j_call: TRBJ2-3
d_call: TRBD1

cdr3_aa: CASSLDRAGGYTF
cdr3_nt: TGCGCCAGCAGCTTGGACAGGGCAGGTGGCTACACCTTC
clone_size: .
v_call: TRBV5-1
j_call: TRBJ1-2
d_call: .

cdr3_aa: CASSLVDSQETQYF
cdr3_nt: TGTGCCAGCAGCTTAGTGGACAGCCAAGAGACCCAGTACTTC
clone_size: .
v_call: TRBV7-2
j_call: TRBJ2-5
d_call: .

cdr3_aa: CASSFGGGAQDTQYF
cdr3_nt: TGCGCCAGCAGCTTCGGCGGGGGGGCTCAGGATACGCAGTATTTT
clone_size: .
v_call: TRBV5-1
j_call: TRBJ2-3
d_call: TRBD2

cdr3_aa: CASSYNPGTNNEQFF
cdr3_nt: TGCGCCAGCAGCTACAACCCGGGTACCAACAATGAGCAGTTCTTC
clone_size: .
v_call: TRBV5-1
j_call: TRBJ2-1
d_call: .

cdr3_aa: CASSEGQGTNEKLFF
cdr3_nt: TGCGCCAGCAGCGAGGGACAGGGCACTAATGAAAAACTGTTTTTT
clone_size: .
v_call: TRBV5-1
j_call: TRBJ1-4
d_call: TRBD1

cdr3_aa: CASTGLAGGAYNEQFF
cdr3_nt: TGTGCCAGCACCGGGTTGGCGGGAGGGGCCTACAATGAGCAGTTCTTC
clone_size: .
v_call: TRBV9
j_call: TRBJ2-1
d_call: TRBD2

cdr3_aa: CASSAVQGKNEQYF
cdr3_nt: TGCGCCAGCAGCGCGGTACAGGGGAAGAACGAGCAGTACTTC
clone_size: .
v_call: TRBV10-1
j_call: TRBJ2-7
d_call: TRBD1